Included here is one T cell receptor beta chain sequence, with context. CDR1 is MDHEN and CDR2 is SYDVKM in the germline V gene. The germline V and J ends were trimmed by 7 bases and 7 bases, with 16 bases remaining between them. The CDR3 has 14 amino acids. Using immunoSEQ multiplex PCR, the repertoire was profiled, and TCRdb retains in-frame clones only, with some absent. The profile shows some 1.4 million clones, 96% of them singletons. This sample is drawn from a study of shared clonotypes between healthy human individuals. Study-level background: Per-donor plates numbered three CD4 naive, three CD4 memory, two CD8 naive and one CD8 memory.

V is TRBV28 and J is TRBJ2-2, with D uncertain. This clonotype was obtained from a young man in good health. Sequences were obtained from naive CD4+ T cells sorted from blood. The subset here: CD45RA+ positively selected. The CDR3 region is CASTRRARIGELFF. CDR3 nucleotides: TGTGCCAGCACCCGGCGAGCCAGGATCGGGGAGCTGTTTTTT.